One and the same sample provided the 20 T cell receptor beta chains below, sequenced in a study of blood T cell repertoires in COVID-19. Sequenced by immunoSEQ multiplex PCR; TCRdb stores in-frame clones only, minus some. The data contain around 72,000 clones, around 90% of them singletons. Sequencing was done on a sample of peripheral blood. These receptor sequences come from a woman aged 45-65 years with acute or convalescent COVID-19.

This rearrangement joins TRBV4-1 to TRBJ2-2; D not resolved. V dropped 0 bases and J dropped 4 bases, with 15 bases sitting between them. Germline CDR1 is MGHRA and CDR2 is YSYEKL. The CDR3 loop spans 17 amino acids. The CDR3: CASSQDPLSERTGELFF. The CDR3 region has the DNA TGCGCCAGCAGCCAAGATCCCCTTTCAGAACGCACCGGGGAGCTGTTTTTT.

This sequence joins TRBV9 and TRBJ2-6, with 10 bases fitting TRBD1. V was clipped by 3 bases and J by 1 base; unmatched bases: 10. The germline V gene has CDR1 SGDLS and CDR2 YYNGEE. This CDR3 spans 19 amino acids. CDR3 nucleotide sequence: TGTGCCAGCAGCGCCCCGCGTGGACAGGGGGAGTCTGGGGCCAACGTCCTGACTTTC. This sequence encodes CASSAPRGQGESGANVLTF.

The gene calls are TRBV18 and TRBJ1-4; 7 bases are a match to TRBD1. Germline assignment: CDR1 KGHSH and CDR2 LQKENI. The length of the CDR3 is 15 residues. V dropped 3 bases and J dropped 7; count of bases not matched to a gene: 8. The CDR3 sequence is CASSPYRGVGEKLFF. CDR3 sequence (DNA): TGTGCCAGCTCACCTTACAGGGGCGTAGGTGAAAAACTGTTTTTT.

The V gene is TRBV6-5, the J gene TRBJ1-1; TRBD1 might be the D (6 bases). Germline V lookup: CDR1 MNHEY, CDR2 SVGAGI. The germline V and J ends were trimmed by 5 bases and 5 bases, with 12 bases remaining between them. CDR3 size: 13 residues. The CDR3 DNA sequence: TGTGCCAGCAGTAAGGACAGAGGGACTGAAGCTTTCTTT. Amino acids: CASSKDRGTEAFF.

V is TRBV12-3 or TRBV12-4 and J is TRBJ1-1; D gene ambiguous. With 3 bases removed from V and 2 bases from J, the gap between germline ends came to 4 bases. The CDR3 contains 12 residues. The CDR3 nucleotides read TGTGCCAGCAGTTTTCCTAACACTGAAGCTTTCTTT. Its protein is CASSFPNTEAFF.

The chain combines TRBV7-6 with TRBJ2-7; D possibly corresponds to TRBD1 (5 bases). Germline values: CDR1 SGHVS, CDR2 FNYEAQ. This CDR3 has 14 residues. V lost 6 bases to trimming and J lost 0 bases, with 12 bases between them. Written as DNA, the CDR3 is TGTGCCAGCAGACACAGGATTAGCTCCTACGAGCAGTACTTC. The encoded protein is CASRHRISSYEQYF. Drawing the rest from reference TRBV7-6 and TRBJ2-7, the complete variable domain is GAGVSQSPRYKVTKRGQDVALRCDPISGHVSLYWYRQALGQGPEFLTYFNYEAQQDKSGLPNDRFSAERPEGSISTLTIQRTEQRDSAMYRCASRHRISSYEQYFGPGTRLTVT.

The genes are TRBV7-9 and TRBJ2-7; TRBD2 matches 10 bases. The CDR3 spans 16 residues. V trimming: 4 bases; J trimming: 3 bases; junction bases outside the gene matches: 9. The germline V gene encodes CDR1 SEHNR and CDR2 FQNEAQ (reference sequence). The CDR3 DNA reads as TGTGCCAGCAGCTCCCGGGGGACTAGCGTATTCTACGAGCAGTACTTC. This codes for CASSSRGTSVFYEQYF.

The chain joins TRBV15 to TRBJ1-1, with D perhaps TRBD1 (6 bases). Trimming removed 1 base at V and 8 bases at J, with 11 bases between. Germline values: CDR1 LNHNV, CDR2 YYDKDF (reference sequence). The CDR3 contains 13 residues. DNA of the CDR3: TGTGCCACCAGCAGAGTTGACAGGATAGAAGCTTTCTTT. As protein: CATSRVDRIEAFF.

This chain links TRBV19 with TRBJ1-6; a possible D gene is TRBD1 (5 bases). CDR1 is LNHDA, CDR2 SQIVND, per germline (reference sequence). Trimming removed 5 bases at V and 7 bases at J, with 15 bases between. There are 15 residues in the CDR3. The CDR3 sequence: CASSFRDSWNSPLHF. The CDR3 DNA reads as TGTGCCAGTAGTTTCCGGGACTCTTGGAATTCACCCCTCCACTTT.

The gene calls are TRBV5-1 and TRBJ2-1, with 8 bases fitting TRBD1. The CDR3 contains 19 residues. Germline V lookup: CDR1 SGHRS, CDR2 YFSETQ. Trimming at V came to 4 bases and at J to 4 bases, leaving 19 bases not matched to a gene. DNA for the CDR3: TGCGCCAGCAGCGGCTCGTTCCTAAGCCAGGGGGCTTCTTACAATGAGCAGTTCTTC. Protein: CASSGSFLSQGASYNEQFF. The full variable domain, rest sourced from reference TRBV5-1 and TRBJ2-1, is KAGVTQTPRYLIKTRGQQVTLSCSPISGHRSVSWYQQTPGQGLQFLFEYFSETQRNKGNFPGRFSGRQFSNSRSEMNVSTLELGDSALYLCASSGSFLSQGASYNEQFFGPGTRLTVL.

This clone was found once. The rearrangement joins TRBV19 to TRBJ1-5; TRBD1 matches at 7 bases. J lost 2 bases, V lost 10 bases, and 2 bases had no gene match. The CDR3 is 12 amino acids. In germline, CDR1 is LNHDA, CDR2 SQIVND (reference sequence). DNA for the CDR3: TGTGCCACTCAGGGGGGCAATCAGCCCCAGCATTTT. Amino acid sequence: CATQGGNQPQHF. The variable domain in full, completed from reference TRBV19 and TRBJ1-5, reads DGGITQSPKYLFRKEGQNVTLSCEQNLNHDAMYWYRQDPGQGLRLIYYSQIVNDFQKGDIAEGYSVSREKKESFPLTVTSAQKNPTAFYLCATQGGNQPQHFGDGTRLSIL.

This clone was seen once. The chain employs TRBV6-5 and TRBJ2-3; TRBD1 might be the D (6 bases). The V end lost 2 bases, the J end lost 0 bases, and 9 bases lay between the germline ends. The CDR3 has 15 residues. Germline assignment: CDR1 MNHEY and CDR2 SVGAGI. CDR3 region: CASSYSRGSTDTQYF. The CDR3, as DNA: TGTGCCAGCAGTTACAGCAGGGGAAGCACAGATACGCAGTATTTT.

The genes are TRBV13 and TRBJ1-2, with a tentative D call TRBD1 (5 bases). Germline-derived CDR1 and CDR2 are PRHDT and FYEKMQ (reference sequence). The CDR3 totals 13 residues. V lost 0 bases and J 7 bases, leaving 9 bases between the germline ends. The CDR3 loop is CASSLGLRGGYTF. The DNA for the CDR3 is TGTGCCAGCAGCTTAGGCCTAAGGGGTGGCTACACCTTC.

This clone was seen once. The chain is built from TRBV7-9 and TRBJ1-2; 11 positions match TRBD1. Germline CDR1 and CDR2: SEHNR and FQNEAQ (reference sequence). Unmatched junction bases numbered 14, after V lost 8 bases and J lost 6 bases. The length of the CDR3 is 16 residues. CDR3 in amino acids: CASSGTGGRDRDGYTF. In nucleotides, the CDR3 is TGTGCCAGCTCAGGGACAGGGGGTAGGGATCGGGATGGCTACACCTTC.

The chain uses TRBV10-2 and TRBJ1-2, with TRBD1 matching 10 bases. CDR3 length equals 15 residues. Germline trimming cut 0 bases from V and 8 bases from J; bases unmatched to any gene: 6. CDR1 and CDR2 (germline): WSHSY, SAAADI. CDR3 sequence: CASSESMGQGYGYTF. Written as DNA, the CDR3 is TGCGCCAGCAGTGAGTCGATGGGACAGGGGTACGGCTACACCTTC.

This chain links TRBV6-1 with TRBJ1-6; 7 bases match TRBD1. This CDR3 is built from 16 residues. Trimming removed 5 bases from V and 6 bases from J; junction bases left unmatched: 10. Germline CDR1 is MNHNS and CDR2 is SASEGT. CDR3 protein: CASSQEAPGGNSPLHF. CDR3 bases: TGTGCCAGCAGTCAAGAGGCCCCAGGGGGTAATTCACCCCTCCACTTT.

The chain joins TRBV7-9 to TRBJ2-4, with 10 bases matching TRBD2. Germline CDR1 is SEHNR and CDR2 is FQNEAQ (reference sequence). With 5 bases clipped from V and 0 bases from J, the junction kept 7 bases outside the gene matches. The CDR3 is 17 amino acids. The CDR3 nucleotides are TGTGCCAGCAGCCCACTTAGCGGGAGGCTAGCCAAAAACATTCAGTACTTC. Translating gives CASSPLSGRLAKNIQYF.

This clone is a singleton in its sample. The rearrangement links TRBV7-8 to TRBJ2-7; D is perhaps TRBD2 (6 bases). The V and J ends lost 1 base and 4 bases respectively, with 17 bases between them. CDR3 size: 16 residues. Germline V gene data show CDR1 as SGHVS and CDR2 as FQNEAQ. The DNA of the CDR3 is TGTGCCAGCAGCTTAGGGGTCGGGGGAACTCAATACGAGCAGTACTTC. Translated: CASSLGVGGTQYEQYF.

J is TRBJ2-1 and V is TRBV5-4; 8 bases are shared with TRBD1. V lost 0 bases, J lost 8 bases, and 7 bases stayed unmatched. The germline V gene encodes CDR1 SGHNT and CDR2 YYREEE (reference sequence). CDR3 length: 15 residues. The CDR3 nucleotides read TGTGCCAGCAGCTTGGAGAGGACAGGGTTGGATGAGCAGTTCTTC. Translation: CASSLERTGLDEQFF. Together with reference TRBV5-4 and TRBJ2-1, the CDR3 gives the full variable domain: ETGVTQSPTHLIKTRGQQVTLRCSSQSGHNTVSWYQQALGQGPQFIFQYYREEENGRGNFPPRFSGLQFPNYSSELNVNALELDDSALYLCASSLERTGLDEQFFGPGTRLTVL.

This sequence joins TRBV28 and TRBJ2-7; D is possibly TRBD2 (6 bases). The germline V gene encodes CDR1 MDHEN and CDR2 SYDVKM. Trimming took 3 bases from V and 2 from J, leaving 11 bases between them. The CDR3 loop spans 14 amino acids. CDR3 sequence (DNA): TGTGCCAGCAGTTTCTCCGGGAGCCCCTACGAGCAGTACTTC. Amino acid sequence: CASSFSGSPYEQYF. The whole variable domain, filled in from reference TRBV28 and TRBJ2-7, reads DVKVTQSSRYLVKRTGEKVFLECVQDMDHENMFWYRQDPGLGLRLIYFSYDVKMKEKGDIPEGYSVSREKKERFSLILESASTNQTSMYLCASSFSGSPYEQYFGPGTRLTVT.